This T cell receptor (beta chain) was sequenced during a study of cytomegalovirus exposure and HLA in healthy donors (dated by TCRdb to 2016 to 2017). Notes on the research overall: In an earlier analysis of under 600 of the donors, 276 Gb of sequence data and just under 120 million unique TCR beta sequences from 150 million to 200 million T cells were reported. High-throughput TCR immunosequencing, statistical association of individual TCRs with disease status, and machine learning were combined to predict cytomegalovirus infection status. Roughly 300 gigabases of sequencing data and approximately 85 million unique TCR sequences were included in an early release covering about 700 HLA-typed donors. The later analysis used no new phenotypic data to find candidate immune exposures, relying instead on TCR beta sequences and their occurrence across donors. A later genetic analysis used genome-wide SNP genotypes for about three fifths of the 666 donors, treating that subset as a discovery cohort. On average, roughly 240,000 unique TCR beta nucleotide sequences were sequenced per donor among about 400 genotyped donors of the cohort, with about 17% of those sequences being non-productive. Besides the first cohort of roughly 660 subjects, a separate validation cohort made up of 120 different subjects was used. The number of donors typed differed by locus, with roughly 629-640 for A, B, C, DRB1 and DQB1, around 500 for DQA1, approximately 580 for DPA1, and some 450 for DPB1. Because of strong linkage in the cohort, roughly five DR-DQ haplotypes were treated as single units for association and clustering. The study used immunosequencing to profile the T cell repertoires of several hundred subjects and linked those repertoires to cytomegalovirus serostatus. Donor age, sex, ethnicity and CMV serostatus were compiled alongside the repertoire data. In an earlier analysis of roughly 580 of the donors, high-throughput TCR beta sequencing was used to judge whether each TCR beta V gene segment behaved as functional or pseudogenic. All discovery cohort repertoires had been generated using a single sequencing platform. The aim of the study was to test whether cataloging public T cell receptors could identify signatures of past pathogen exposure. HLA typing covered class I and class II loci at four-digit resolution. Of the roughly 400 genotyped donors, approximately 83% fell in the genetic ancestry cluster associated with self-reported Caucasian donors. A later analysis re-examined previously published TCR beta repertoires from just over 650 donors and added high-resolution HLA genotyping to investigate patterns of TCR occurrence.

Library preparation used the immunoSEQ multiplex PCR assay. The multiplex PCR relied on a mix of 60 forward primers for TCR Vbeta segments and 13 reverse primers for TCR Jbeta segments. The CDR3 region of rearranged TCR beta genes was amplified from genomic DNA with a multiplex PCR assay. On the Illumina HiSeq System, the amplified TCR beta libraries were sequenced as 87-base-pair reads. Per the authors' processing: A later analysis counted about 80 million unique TCR beta chains across the 550 to 800 repertoires, and roughly 10 million of these chains were shared by at least two donors. A nearest-neighbor algorithm error-corrected the raw reads and collapsed the reads into unique sequences, merging closely related sequences to remove PCR and sequencing errors. V, D and J gene segments were assigned by aligning CDR3 sequences to IMGT reference sequences. For a sequence to be retained, a match of at least six nucleotides to both a V gene segment and a J gene segment was required. A rearrangement was called productive if the CDR3 had no stop codons and remained in frame with V and J, and every other rearrangement was called non-productive. Following IMGT convention, CDR3 was defined as the stretch from the second conserved V-encoded cysteine up to the conserved J-encoded phenylalanine. The earlier analysis of 500 to 600 of the donors excluded sequences that lacked an unambiguous match to a single V gene segment. An earlier analysis of fewer than 750 of the donors classified V segments as functional when productive rearrangements were above 56.7% and as segregating when the standard deviation between donors was above 5%. A statistical classification framework was built to diagnose cytomegalovirus status from the catalog of TCR beta chain sequences. V and J gene assignment, in a later analysis, came from comparing TCR nucleotide sequences with IMGT/GENE-DB human TR gene sequences. Using the TCRdist pipeline, a later analysis assigned CDR3 sequences along with most-parsimonious VDJ recombination scenarios. A later analysis defined each TCR beta chain by its CDR3 amino acid sequence plus V-gene family, and excluded reads lacking a unique V-gene family. A later analysis removed 550 to 700 highly shared, low-generation-probability nucleotide sequences to deal with suspected cross-contamination and a sequencing artifact. For each public chain, a later analysis derived a clonal expansion index from normalized ranks of inferred template counts within each repertoire. In a later analysis, generation probabilities were computed using a VDJ recombination model fitted to out-of-frame rearrangements, and the results were checked against IGoR. In a later analysis, hypergeometric tests were used to score TCR-TCR, TCR-HLA and TCR-CMV co-occurrence, with a repertoire-size bias correction applied to TCR pairs. A later analysis estimated false discovery rates by permuting HLA or CMV assignments 20 times. In a later analysis, co-occurring TCRs were grouped using DBSCAN, with TCRdist sequence similarity added in when clustering inside HLA-allele-positive subsets. Co-occurrence clustering excluded repertoires with fewer than 30,000 or more than 120,000 public chains, plus five with anomalous nucleotide sharing. The table comes from immuneACCESS by way of TCRdb, which keeps in-frame sequences with V and J called. Part of the clones is missing from these tables; in studies checked, under half for an unresolved V gene and the rest for unknown reasons. D and trimming come from the DNA, and the V and J calls and clone size come from that table. In this sample the table shows 150,000 to 200,000 clones, around 86% of which occur a single time. About 4% of the sample is taken by the ten largest.

The CDR3, cysteine through phenylalanine, is 16 amino acids long. The retained sequence is limited to the CDR3, 48 bases, with the frame set at the first base. Taken from the germline V gene, the CDR1 and CDR2 loops are SGHRS and YFSETQ. Trimming takes 0 bases off V and 9 bases off J; junction bases not matched to a gene: 11. With regard to this clone: Its antigen remains unidentified. Base qualities are not at hand, and no much larger clone is one base apart.

In total, approximately 610 healthy bone marrow donors made up the cohort. At the time of sampling, all cohort members were nominally healthy, though unrecorded immune exposures were likely present. The donor tested CMV seropositive, placing the donor among the 290 or so seropositive members of the cohort. A peripheral blood sample was collected from each donor, and TCR beta sequencing was performed on peripheral blood mononuclear cells. Genomic DNA extraction from the blood cell samples was performed with the Qiagen DNeasy Blood Extraction Kit. General conclusions and limits of the study: V-gene and J-gene trimming of TCR beta chains was associated with a missense DCLRE1C variant in a later genetic analysis, and the association was replicated in an independent cohort. Most CMV-associated TCR beta chains appeared to be HLA-restricted in a later analysis, and the HLA associations seemed to be driven largely by CMV exposure. According to a later genetic analysis, donors in an Asian-associated ancestry cluster had fewer N-insertions in productive TCRs than the roughly 700-donor mean. Because counts were too low, roughly 17 rarely observed V segments, including chromosome 9 orphons, were left out of the earlier analysis of several hundred of the donors. An earlier analysis of approximately 590 of the donors showed that most TCR beta V segments appeared in productive rearrangements either about 87% or about 30% of the time, which broadly matched IMGT annotations. Roughly uniform sequencing depth across donors was assumed in presence/absence analyses, although this assumption may not hold. A later analysis found that HLA-associated TCR beta chains were more clonally expanded and had lower generation probabilities than equally common non-associated chains. In this cohort, only TCR beta chains were sequenced, and detectable features were limited by the absence of alpha or paired-chain data. In a later analysis, 15,000 to 20,000 TCR beta sequences were associated with specific HLA alleles at a false discovery rate of 0.05. In the study, roughly 160 TCR beta chains were listed as associated with cytomegalovirus. Linkage disequilibrium might explain the correlated functional status among segregating V segments, but an unknown experimental factor could not be ruled out. A further reported finding was that TCR beta sequences accurately predicted the HLA-A and HLA-B alleles for most subjects in the first cohort. In vitro tests confirmed that three of the cytomegalovirus-associated TCR beta chains recognize cytomegalovirus antigens. In a later analysis, several top co-occurrence clusters were reported to appear linked to parvovirus B19, influenza, CMV and Epstein-Barr virus. Because HLA typing was unavailable for some donors at each locus, only the typed subset was used in association tests. It was suggested by the authors that the approach could potentially be generalized to other disease states and immunological phenotypes. Because the 87-base-pair reads could not distinguish some IMGT-functional V segments, including TRBV6-2 and TRBV6-3, those segments were excluded. In both the original and validation cohorts, the classifier was reported to diagnose cytomegalovirus status with high specificity and sensitivity. Immune exposure information for the cohort was limited to CMV serostatus. A group of highly shared sequence variants was considered likely to be a technical artifact of the sequencing pipeline. Assigning TCR associations to individual alleles was difficult when HLA alleles, especially DR and DQ, strongly co-occurred. In a later analysis, the rate of TCR association differed among HLA loci, with DRB1 alleles having the most associated TCRs and HLA-C alleles having the fewest. While some public TCRs were present in many individuals, most TCR sequences turned up only very rarely across donors.

The sequenced material came from PBMCs. The TCR comes from a man over 45 in good health and CMV-seropositive. The chain is made from TRBV5-1 and TRBJ2-1; 8 bases in the junction line up with TRBD1. The encoded CDR3 is CASSLEGTGSSAEQFF. The DNA reads as follows: TGCGCCAGCAGCTTGGAAGGGACAGGCTCTTCAGCTGAGCAGTTCTTC.